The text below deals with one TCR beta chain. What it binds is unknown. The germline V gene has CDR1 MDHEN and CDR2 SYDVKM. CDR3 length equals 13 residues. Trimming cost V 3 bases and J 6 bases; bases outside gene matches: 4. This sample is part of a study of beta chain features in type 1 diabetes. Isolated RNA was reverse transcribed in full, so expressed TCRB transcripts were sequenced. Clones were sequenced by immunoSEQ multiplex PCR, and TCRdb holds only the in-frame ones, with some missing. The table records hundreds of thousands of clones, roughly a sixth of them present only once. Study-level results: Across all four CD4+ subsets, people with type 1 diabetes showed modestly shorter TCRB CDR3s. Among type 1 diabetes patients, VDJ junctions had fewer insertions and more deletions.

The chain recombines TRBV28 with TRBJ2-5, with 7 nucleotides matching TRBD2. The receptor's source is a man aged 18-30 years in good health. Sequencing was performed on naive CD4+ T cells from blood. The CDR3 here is CASSLGRVKTQYF. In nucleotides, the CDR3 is TGTGCCAGCAGTTTGGGGAGGGTAAAGACCCAGTACTTC.